These 14 T cell receptor beta chains originate from one sample sequenced in a study of blood T cells in healthy people across ages. A second PCR, run for about 7 to 11 cycles, used a sample-barcoded 5' primer plus a J-beta primer mix. Each CDR3 protein gets one entry after TCRdb re-called the 5' RACE reads with MiXCR. The sample comprises about 1.6 million distinct CDR3 sequences, about 31% of which are singletons, and approximately 10% rests with the top ten. Source material: blood. These receptor sequences come from a woman under 40 in good health.

This clonotype turned up a few times. The gene calls are TRBV7-9 and TRBJ2-3, with D possibly called TRBD1 or TRBD2 (5 bases each). The CDR3 is made up of 14 amino acids. Trimming shortened V by 5 bases and J by 2 bases, and 11 bases separated the two germline ends. Looked up from germline, CDR1 is SEHNR and CDR2 is FQNEAQ (reference sequence). The CDR3 sequence: CASSPWDDTDTQYF. The CDR3 nucleotides are TGTGCCAGCAGCCCCTGGGACGACACAGATACGCAGTATTTT. Using reference TRBV7-9 and TRBJ2-3 for the parts outside the CDR3, the full variable domain is DTGVSQNPRHKITKRGQNVTFRCDPISEHNRLYWYRQTLGQGPEFLTYFQNEAQLEKSRLLSDRFSAERPKGSFSTLEIQRTEQGDSAMYLCASSPWDDTDTQYFGPGTRLTVL.

The chain employs TRBV20-1 and TRBJ2-7; D not certain. The V and J ends lost 1 base and 2 bases respectively, with 9 bases between them. Germline CDR1 reads DFQATT; CDR2 reads SNEGSKA (reference sequence). The CDR3 is 13 residues long. CDR3 nucleotides: TGCAGTGCTAGAGCCAGTCACACCTACGAGCAGTACTTC. It is translated as CSARASHTYEQYF.

V gene TRBV28 combines with J gene TRBJ2-3, with 8 bases lining up with TRBD1. After removal of 6 bases from V and 4 bases from J, the junction contained 6 bases not matched to a gene. CDR3 size: 14 residues. Germline V gene sequence: CDR1 MDHEN, CDR2 SYDVKM. The CDR3 region has the DNA TGTGCCAGCAGCGGACAGGGACGTTCAGATACGCAGTATTTT. It yields the protein CASSGQGRSDTQYF.

This clonotype was counted a few times. CDR3 nucleotides: TGTGCCAGCAGTTACTCCCTCGCGCGCCTCTCCTACGAGCAGTACTTC. This sequence encodes CASSYSLARLSYEQYF. The chain combines TRBV6-2 or TRBV6-3 with TRBJ2-7; D is undetermined. The CDR3 is 16 residues long. The germline V gene has CDR1 MNHEY and CDR2 SVGEGT. V lost 0 bases, J lost 0 bases, and 12 bases lay in between.

As concerns this clonotype: One end of the junction is discordant with germline, which a read error may explain. This rearrangement joins TRBV10-3 to TRBJ2-7; no firm D call. Germline CDR1 and CDR2: ENHRY and SYGVKD. The CDR3 extends over 13 amino acids. This CDR3 reads CTISVGELLERYF. The CDR3 coding sequence is TGTACCATCAGTGTTGGCGAACTGTTGGAGCGGTACTTC.

This chain links TRBV2 with TRBJ2-4; D not resolved. Looked up from germline, CDR1 is SNHLY and CDR2 is FYNNEI. The CDR3 sequence is 12 residues long. V lost 3 bases and J 7 bases, leaving 7 bases between the germline ends. The CDR3 here is CASSEQRNIQYF. The CDR3 DNA reads as TGTGCCAGCAGTGAGCAGAGGAACATTCAGTACTTC.

This clonotype was observed at least ten times. Mismatch with germline at one junction end may stem from a read error. The CDR3 region has the DNA TGCGCCAGCAGCCTCGGGACTAGCGGTACCTACGAGCAGTACTTC. Translating gives CASSLGTSGTYEQYF. This chain joins TRBV27 and TRBJ2-7; 11 bases align to TRBD2. There are 15 residues in the CDR3. From germline, CDR1 is MNHEY and CDR2 SMNVEV (reference sequence).

This clonotype was found a few times. The CDR3 protein is CSARVRGNYGYTF. The CDR3 DNA reads as TGCAGTGCTAGAGTACGCGGTAACTATGGCTACACCTTC. The rearrangement uses TRBV20-1 and TRBJ1-2; D unclear. The CDR3 consists of 13 residues. Looked up from germline, CDR1 is DFQATT and CDR2 is SNEGSKA (reference sequence). The V gene lost 1 base and the J gene lost 1 base, with 7 bases spanning the gap.

The chain carries TRBV11-2 and TRBJ2-3; no firm D call. V was trimmed by 4 bases and J by 0 bases, leaving 8 bases between them. The CDR3 runs 14 residues. From germline, CDR1 is SGHAT and CDR2 FQNNGV. CDR3 nucleotide sequence: TGTGCCAGCAGCTCGACACGTAGCACAGATACGCAGTATTTT. Its translation: CASSSTRSTDTQYF.

The chain uses TRBV5-6 and TRBJ1-2; no definite D call. The CDR3 has 13 amino acids. Germline V gene data show CDR1 as SGHDT and CDR2 as YYEEEE. V lost 2 bases, J lost 8 bases, and 13 bases lay in between. The CDR3: CASSLRNGEGYTF. The CDR3 DNA reads as TGTGCCAGCAGCTTAAGAAACGGGGAAGGCTACACCTTC. Combining the CDR3 with reference TRBV5-6 and TRBJ1-2 gives the whole variable domain DAGVTQSPTHLIKTRGQQVTLRCSPKSGHDTVSWYQQALGQGPQFIFQYYEEEERQRGNFPDRFSGHQFPNYSSELNVNALLLGDSALYLCASSLRNGEGYTFGSGTRLTVV.

This chain uses TRBV7-2 with TRBJ1-2, with D perhaps TRBD1 (5 bases). V shed 2 bases and J shed 1 base, with 8 bases lying between them. This CDR3 contains 14 residues. The germline V gene has CDR1 SGHTA and CDR2 FQGNSA. As DNA, the CDR3 is TGTGCCAGCAGCTTATCAGGGCATAACTATGGCTACACCTTC. This encodes CASSLSGHNYGYTF.

Ten or more counts support this clonotype. The junction differs from germline at one of its ends, possibly a read error. The chain carries TRBV7-9 and TRBJ1-1; D may be TRBD1 (5 bases). Per germline, CDR1 SEHNR and CDR2 FQNEAQ (reference sequence). This CDR3 spans 14 amino acids. CDR3 sequence: CASSSGTGHTEAFF. The CDR3 coding sequence is TGTGCCAGCAGCTCAGGGACTGGCCACACCGAAGCTTTCTTT.

The chain uses TRBV27 and TRBJ1-2; TRBD1 matches at 7 bases. CDR1 is MNHEY and CDR2 is SMNVEV in the germline V gene (reference sequence). This CDR3 is built from 19 residues. V gave up 5 bases and J gave up 8 bases; unmatched junction bases: 26. The CDR3, as DNA: TGTGCCAGCAGTATCTTTTCCCTCAGCCCGGGACAGCCTTTACGGGGCTACACCTTC. It is translated as CASSIFSLSPGQPLRGYTF.

This clonotype was seen only a few times. This sequence joins TRBV28 and TRBJ2-3; tentatively, D is TRBD1 (6 bases). Between the trimmed V and J ends, which lost 4 bases and 1 base, there was a span of 12 bases. Germline CDR1 MDHEN, CDR2 SYDVKM. This CDR3 spans 15 amino acids. CDR3 nucleotide sequence: TGTGCCAGCAGTTCCCCGGACAGTCGCACAGATACGCAGTATTTT. Translated, it gives CASSSPDSRTDTQYF.